This T cell receptor (beta chain) derives from a study of identical twins. Regarding the study as a whole: Sequences that were beta out-of-frame showed weaker excess twin sharing.

This CDR3 has 14 residues. V shed 3 bases and J shed 4 bases, with 12 bases lying between them. Template switching created a universal primer site, and the cDNA included unique molecular identifiers. TCRdb processed the 5' RACE reads anew with MiXCR; each CDR3 protein has one entry. The top ten hold roughly 3.2% of the sample, which has roughly 570,000 distinct CDR3 sequences, more than 9% seen once. This clonotype appeared many times. The antigen remains unidentified. This sample also appeared in a second study, on yellow fever vaccine responses in identical twins.

This rearrangement joins TRBV12-3 or TRBV12-4 to TRBJ1-1; possibly TRBD1 for D (5 bases). The TCR comes from a woman aged 18-35 years in good health. The specimen was PBMCs. CDR3 protein: CASSLGGIATEAFF. The CDR3, as DNA: TGTGCCAGCAGTTTGGGGGGAATTGCCACTGAAGCTTTCTTT.